This TCR beta chain comes out of a study of blood T cell repertoires in COVID-19. Whole-study context: The United States, Italy and Spain provided the acute and convalescent COVID-19 samples.

Source study methods: Cell counts per sample came from amplifying reference gene primers. Produced via immunoSEQ multiplex PCR; TCRdb's table is partial and in-frame only. V and J calls and clone size come straight from that table; D and trimming were deduced from the DNA. Found here are tens of thousands of clones, 86% of them singletons; the top ten hold 2%. This clone has only a few counts. The ends lost 6 bases at V and 4 bases at J; junction bases unmatched: 6. The CDR3 covers 13 residues. In germline, CDR1 is SGHDT, CDR2 YYEEEE. The chain links TRBV5-6 to TRBJ1-2, with 7 bases lining up with TRBD1. Sequenced sample: peripheral blood. This TCR derives from a man aged 25 to 40 with acute or convalescent COVID-19. CDR3 coding DNA: TGTGCCAGCACCCTCGACAGGGTCTATGGCTACACCTTC. This sequence encodes CASTLDRVYGYTF.